This TCR beta chain was recovered during a study of blood T cell repertoires in COVID-19. The overall study: From the United States, Italy and Spain came samples of acute and convalescent COVID-19.

Germline lookup yields CDR1 SGHTA and CDR2 FQGNSA. This CDR3 comprises 14 residues. V dropped 2 bases and J dropped 1 base, with 8 bases sitting between them. Libraries were prepared by immunoSEQ multiplex PCR; TCRdb keeps only in-frame clonotypes and omits some of them. Counted here are 60,000 to 95,000 clones, approximately 90% occurring once; the ten biggest clones make up approximately 5.3%. The rearrangement uses TRBV7-2 and TRBJ1-1; tentative D call: TRBD1 (5 bases). Source material: peripheral blood. The sequence came from a human donor in a cohort sampled during active COVID-19. The CDR3 coding sequence is TGTGCCAGCAGCTTACACAGGACGAACACTGAAGCTTTCTTT. It encodes CASSLHRTNTEAFF.